These 28 T cell receptor beta chains share one sample of origin, sequenced in a study of T-cell memory formation after mild COVID-19. TCRdb itself ran the 5' RACE reads through MiXCR, one entry per CDR3 protein. The table shows about 340,000 distinct CDR3 sequences, with 10% to 15% occurring only once. Sequences were obtained from PBMCs or a T cell subset sorted from them (not recorded which). The receptors come from a man younger than 30 who had mild COVID-19 (a few samples of this study predate the infection). Cell type and time point are not known.

This clonotype turned up a few times. The chain uses TRBV4-2 and TRBJ2-5; tentatively, D is TRBD1 (6 bases). CDR1 LGHNA and CDR2 YNFKEQ come from the germline V gene. The CDR3 sequence is 17 residues long. Trimming removed 4 bases from V and 4 bases from J, with 22 bases in between. The CDR3, as DNA: TGTGCCAGCAGCCCCCTCCGACCGGGACAAGCGTTAGAGACCCAGTACTTC. Its protein is CASSPLRPGQALETQYF.

This sequence joins TRBV10-3 and TRBJ1-3; D is undetermined. Germline V lookup: CDR1 ENHRY, CDR2 SYGVKD. The V gene lost 11 bases and the J gene lost 4 bases, with 9 bases spanning the gap. The CDR3 loop spans 11 amino acids. The CDR3 sequence: CAAGLGNTIYF. The CDR3 nucleotides read TGTGCCGCCGGTCTCGGAAACACCATATATTTT.

The sample holds a few counts of this clonotype. J is TRBJ2-1 and V is TRBV7-9; 9 bases map to TRBD1. The CDR3 consists of 15 residues. V trimming: 4 bases; J trimming: 7 bases; junction bases outside the gene matches: 8. Germline loops: CDR1 SEHNR, CDR2 FQNEAQ (reference sequence). In DNA form, the CDR3 reads TGTGCCAGCAGCTCCCGGACAGGGGCCTTTAATGAGCAGTTCTTC. Amino acids: CASSSRTGAFNEQFF.

This clonotype appeared a few times. The chain has TRBV5-1 and TRBJ2-2; possible D gene TRBD1, 6 bases. Germline V gene sequence: CDR1 SGHRS, CDR2 YFSETQ. The length of the CDR3 is 15 residues. The V and J ends lost 4 bases and 1 base respectively, with 11 bases between them. The CDR3 here is CASSQQGQNTGELFF. Written as DNA, the CDR3 is TGCGCCAGCAGCCAACAGGGACAGAACACCGGGGAGCTGTTTTTT.

This clonotype was seen only a few times. The J gene is TRBJ1-1, the V gene TRBV18, with 9 nucleotides matching TRBD1. Trimming cost V 7 bases and J 4 bases; bases outside gene matches: 7. CDR1 is KGHSH and CDR2 is LQKENI in the germline V gene. The CDR3 spans 14 residues. The chain's CDR3 is CASLPGTGSTEAFF. As DNA, the CDR3 is TGTGCCAGCTTACCCGGGACAGGGTCCACTGAAGCTTTCTTT.

The chain recombines TRBV6-6 with TRBJ2-7; D gene uncertain. The CDR3 totals 13 residues. With 2 bases removed from V and 0 bases from J, the gap between germline ends came to 5 bases. In germline, CDR1 is MNHNY, CDR2 SVGAGI (reference sequence). DNA for the CDR3: TGTGCCAGCAGTTACGAGAACTCCTACGAGCAGTACTTC. Its translation is CASSYENSYEQYF.

The chain links TRBV20-1 to TRBJ1-1, with TRBD1 as a possible D gene (5 bases). The CDR3 is made up of 12 amino acids. Germline CDR1 reads DFQATT; CDR2 reads SNEGSKA (reference sequence). The V end lost 6 bases, the J end lost 3 bases, and 11 bases lay between the germline ends. The CDR3 DNA sequence: TGCAGTGCCCCCTTAGGGGACACTGAAGCTTTCTTT. Translation: CSAPLGDTEAFF.

Only one count was recorded for this clonotype. The chain recombines TRBV2 with TRBJ1-4; 11 positions agree with TRBD1. Per the germline V gene, CDR1 is SNHLY and CDR2 is FYNNEI. V lost 4 bases, J lost 7 bases, and 2 bases stayed unmatched. The CDR3 has 14 residues. The CDR3 spells CASSAGTGGEKLFF. As DNA, the CDR3 is TGTGCCAGCAGTGCTGGGACAGGGGGTGAAAAACTGTTTTTT.

This clonotype was observed a few times. This chain links TRBV29-1 with TRBJ2-4; D call uncertain. The CDR3 sequence is 13 residues long. From germline, CDR1 is SQVTM and CDR2 ANQGSEA. The V end was cut by 7 bases, the J end by 2 bases, with 12 bases between. This CDR3 reads CSAVVGTKNIQYF. The CDR3 nucleotides read TGCAGCGCTGTCGTGGGGACCAAAAACATTCAGTACTTC.

The rearrangement joins TRBV3-1 to TRBJ1-1; D is unresolved. Trimming took 0 bases from V and 3 from J, leaving 11 bases between them. This CDR3 contains 15 residues. Germline V gene data show CDR1 as LGHDT and CDR2 as YNNKEL (reference sequence). CDR3 amino acids: CASSQDPLPDTEAFF. The CDR3 DNA reads as TGTGCCAGCAGCCAAGACCCGCTCCCAGACACTGAAGCTTTCTTT.

This clonotype was observed a few times. The rearrangement uses TRBV5-5 and TRBJ2-7; D gene unclear. The germline CDR1 and CDR2 sequences are SGHKS and YYEKEE (reference sequence). This CDR3 is built from 14 residues. Trimming took 0 bases from V and 3 from J, leaving 10 bases between them. CDR3 amino acids: CASSLGVYVYEQYV. Written as DNA, the CDR3 is TGTGCCAGCAGCTTGGGGGTTTATGTCTACGAGCAGTACGTC.

The chain joins TRBV4-3 to TRBJ2-6; D is uncertain. Trimming took off 0 bases at V and 0 bases at J, with 6 bases between the two ends. The germline gives CDR1 LGHNA, CDR2 YSLEER. This CDR3 region has 16 residues. CDR3 sequence: CASSQDLTSGANVLTF. The CDR3 DNA follows: TGCGCCAGCAGCCAAGATTTAACCTCTGGGGCCAACGTCCTGACTTTC.

The table lists this clonotype with many counts. The rearrangement uses TRBV4-1 and TRBJ2-7; weak D call: TRBD2 (6 bases). Germline loops: CDR1 MGHRA, CDR2 YSYEKL. Trimming pared 3 bases from V and 2 bases from J, leaving 11 bases between. The CDR3 has 14 residues. Here the CDR3 DNA reads TGCGCCAGCAGCCACCGGGACTTACCCTACGAGCAGTACTTC. Protein: CASSHRDLPYEQYF.

This clonotype turned up a few times. The chain has TRBV6-1 and TRBJ1-4; D is unclear. CDR3 length: 17 amino acids. V lost 1 base, J lost 2 bases, and 14 bases lay in between. Looked up from germline, CDR1 is MNHNS and CDR2 is SASEGT. The CDR3 spells CASSEGAAILTNEKLFF. The CDR3 nucleotides read TGTGCCAGCAGTGAAGGGGCGGCTATCCTGACTAATGAAAAACTGTTTTTT.

The V and J genes are TRBV4-2 and TRBJ1-5; D is uncertain. The CDR3 consists of 14 residues. V was pared by 1 base and J by 7 bases, with 11 bases between. The germline V gene has CDR1 LGHNA and CDR2 YNFKEQ. In nucleotides, the CDR3 is TGTGCCAGCAGCCAAGTCAGTATTGTACAGCCCCAGCATTTT. Amino acid sequence: CASSQVSIVQPQHF.

About this clonotype itself: A much larger clone sits a single nucleotide away, making a read error possible. V is TRBV5-1 and J is TRBJ1-1, with D uncertain. The V end was cut by 3 bases, the J end by 2 bases, with 17 bases between. CDR1 is SGHRS and CDR2 is YFSETQ in the germline V gene. CDR3 length: 16 residues. This CDR3 reads CASSSTPVQPNTEAFF. CDR3 sequence (DNA): TGCGCCAGCAGCTCAACCCCGGTACAGCCAAACACTGAAGCTTTCTTT.

CDR3 region: CASSLRSGLSRGYTF. The CDR3 DNA reads TGTGCCAGCAGTTTAAGGTCGGGACTTTCGAGGGGCTACACCTTC. V is TRBV12-3 or TRBV12-4 and J is TRBJ1-2, with D perhaps matching TRBD1 (5 bases). The CDR3 totals 15 residues. Trimming removed 2 bases at V and 8 bases at J, with 18 bases between.

This clonotype has a handful of counts. This CDR3 is CASSYSKTGTEAFF. The CDR3 coding sequence is TGTGCCAGCAGTTACTCAAAAACGGGCACTGAAGCTTTCTTT. The chain joins TRBV6-5 to TRBJ1-1; D gene unclear. Germline loops: CDR1 MNHEY, CDR2 SVGAGI. CDR3 length: 14 residues. Trimming shortened V by 0 bases and J by 4 bases, and 9 bases separated the two germline ends.

The chain couples TRBV7-2 to TRBJ1-1; 8 nucleotides match TRBD1. CDR3 length: 13 residues. The junction had 5 bases not matched to a gene; V was cut back by 5 bases and J by 6 bases. CDR1 is SGHTA and CDR2 is FQGNSA in the germline V gene. CDR3 nucleotides: TGTGCCAGCAGCCCGCAGGGGGCAGCTGAAGCTTTCTTT. Its translation: CASSPQGAAEAFF.

The V and J genes are TRBV18 and TRBJ2-1; unclear D gene. Trimming left V 3 bases short and J 10 bases short, with 10 bases between. The V gene's germline CDR1 is KGHSH and CDR2 LQKENI. The CDR3 is made up of 12 amino acids. The CDR3 reads CASSPAEEEQFF. The CDR3 coding sequence is TGTGCCAGCTCACCGGCAGAGGAAGAGCAGTTCTTC.

This clonotype was seen ten or more times. The V gene is TRBV14, the J gene TRBJ2-3, with a tentative D call TRBD2 (6 bases). This CDR3 spans 12 amino acids. V lost 5 bases, J lost 6 bases, and 9 bases lay in between. CDR1 is SGHDN and CDR2 is FVKESK in the germline V gene. This CDR3 reads CASSSAGDTQYF. CDR3 nucleotides: TGTGCCAGCAGCTCTGCGGGGGATACGCAGTATTTT. The entire variable domain, with the rest obtained from reference TRBV14 and TRBJ2-3, is as follows: EAGVTQFPSHSVIEKGQTVTLRCDPISGHDNLYWYRRVMGKEIKFLLHFVKESKQDESGMPNNRFLAERTGGTYSTLKVQPAELEDSGVYFCASSSAGDTQYFGPGTRLTVL.

The rearrangement joins TRBV10-1 to TRBJ2-7; 7 bases align to TRBD2. V was clipped by 2 bases and J by 3 bases; unmatched bases: 7. Germline V gene lookup returns CDR1 WNHNN and CDR2 SYGVQD (reference sequence). The CDR3 spans 15 residues. The CDR3 reads CASSEGLAAHYEQYF. CDR3 nucleotide sequence: TGCGCCAGCAGTGAGGGGCTAGCGGCCCACTACGAGCAGTACTTC.

This clonotype has a handful of counts. V usage is TRBV7-8 and J usage is TRBJ2-5, with 9 positions matching TRBD1. J gave up 2 bases and V 4 bases, and 5 bases lay outside the gene matches. This CDR3 is 15 amino acids long. Germline loops: CDR1 SGHVS, CDR2 FQNEAQ. The CDR3 here is CASSSTGGYQETQYF. The CDR3 bases are TGTGCCAGCAGCTCGACAGGGGGGTATCAAGAGACCCAGTACTTC.

This clonotype was recorded a few times. The chain links TRBV11-2 to TRBJ2-5; TRBD1 or TRBD2 may be the D gene (6 bases each). Trimming removed 7 bases from V and 5 bases from J, with 20 bases in between. From germline, CDR1 is SGHAT and CDR2 FQNNGV. This CDR3 has 15 residues. The CDR3 loop reads CASIQNPGGWETQYF. In nucleotides, the CDR3 is TGTGCCAGCATCCAAAACCCCGGGGGCTGGGAGACCCAGTACTTC.

This clonotype has a handful of counts. The genes are TRBV12-3 or TRBV12-4 and TRBJ2-5; maybe TRBD2 (5 bases). Trimming stripped 3 bases from V and 5 bases from J, with 10 bases between. The CDR3 is made up of 13 amino acids. CDR3: CASSFSPGETQYF. CDR3 DNA: TGTGCCAGCAGTTTTAGCCCGGGGGAGACCCAGTACTTC.

In its sample, this clonotype was seen many times. J is TRBJ2-3 and V is TRBV12-3 or TRBV12-4, with 10 positions matching TRBD2. The ends lost 5 bases at V and 2 bases at J; junction bases unmatched: 7. CDR3 length: 16 residues. CDR3 bases: TGTGCCAGCAGTATCTGGACTAGCGGAGTCACAGATACGCAGTATTTT. This translates into CASSIWTSGVTDTQYF.

This chain connects TRBV12-3 or TRBV12-4 to TRBJ1-2; a weak D match, TRBD1 (6 bases). Trimming cost V 1 base and J 4 bases, with 16 bases left between them. The CDR3 length is 16 residues. This CDR3 reads CASSLDPPTGSYGYTF. The DNA of the CDR3 is TGTGCCAGCAGTTTAGACCCCCCTACAGGGTCCTATGGCTACACCTTC.

In its sample, this clonotype was seen a few times. The CDR3 is CSARDSGTDTQYF. DNA for the CDR3: TGCAGTGCTAGAGATAGCGGTACAGATACGCAGTATTTT. The chain joins TRBV20-1 to TRBJ2-3, with D possibly TRBD2 on 6 matching bases. V was cut by 0 bases and J by 3 bases, with 7 bases left in between. The CDR3 length is 13 residues. CDR1 is DFQATT, CDR2 SNEGSKA, per germline (reference sequence).